This TCR beta chain originates from a study of T cell responses to AZD1222 COVID-19 vaccine. For the study at large: Second doses that came at about 4 or about 12 weeks were put together. Study-wide points: Breadth and depth of Spike-specific TCRs rose after two AZD1222 doses.

Details on this clone: Its antigen remains unidentified.

The protocol was immunoSEQ multiplex PCR, while the TCRdb copy is restricted to in-frame clones and leaves out a portion. The sample contains around 60,000 clones, around 90% of which appear only once. The TCR sequence derives from an adult in good health. The specimen was peripheral blood, collected on day 0 of AZD1222 vaccination.

The CDR3 sequence: CASSPRTSGGAGYNEQFF. CDR3 sequence (DNA): TGTGCCAGCAGCCCCCGAACTAGCGGGGGGGCGGGCTACAATGAGCAGTTCTTC. The rearrangement uses TRBV11-2 and TRBJ2-1, with 13 nucleotides matching TRBD2. V gave up 5 bases and J gave up 3 bases; unmatched junction bases: 10. CDR3 size: 18 residues. CDR1 is SGHAT and CDR2 is FQNNGV in the germline V gene.